The clone carrying this T cell receptor (beta chain) was seen only once. Its target is unknown. The PCR ran on 60 Vbeta and 13 Jbeta primers. The table came from immunoSEQ multiplex PCR; TCRdb's copy has only in-frame clones and leaves some out. The table records about 97,000 clones, approximately 85% of them present only once. V was shortened by 4 bases and J by 2 bases, with 13 bases between the two germline ends. The CDR3 has 15 amino acids. Germline-derived CDR1 and CDR2 are MNHNY and SVGAGI (reference sequence). The sample belongs to a study of cytomegalovirus exposure and HLA in healthy donors. On the study more broadly: Roughly 92 million unique TCRs, all from HLA-typed donors, were included in an early release of the data.

The study's findings and limits: The authors later found HLA-associated TCR beta chains more clonally expanded than equally common others. Roughly uniform sequencing depth across donors was assumed, possibly incorrectly.

Unrecorded immune exposures were likely, despite nominal health at sampling. This clonotype originated in a man aged 35 to 55 in good health and CMV-seropositive. V and J are TRBV6-6 and TRBJ2-3; D remains ambiguous. The sample comprised PBMCs. CDR3 region: CASSSLSGSTDTQYF. DNA of the CDR3: TGTGCCAGCAGTTCCCTTTCGGGTTCCACAGATACGCAGTATTTT.